Presented here are 9 T cell receptor beta chains from one specimen sequenced in a study of T-cell memory formation after mild COVID-19. Each CDR3 protein is one row after TCRdb ran MiXCR on the 5' RACE reads. The sample includes about 270,000 distinct CDR3 sequences, about a sixth of them seen just once. Source material: PBMCs or a T cell subset sorted from them (not recorded which). These receptors were taken from a man younger than 35 who had mild COVID-19 (a few samples of this study predate the infection). Cell type and time point are not known.

This clonotype occurred once. This chain connects TRBV7-2 to TRBJ2-5; TRBD2 is a possible D gene (6 bases). Germline V lookup: CDR1 SGHTA, CDR2 FQGNSA. With 5 bases removed from V and 3 bases from J, the gap between germline ends came to 10 bases. This CDR3 is 13 amino acids long. CDR3 sequence (DNA): TGTGCCAGCAGCGGGACTTTGGAAGAGACCCAGTACTTC. It is translated as CASSGTLEETQYF.

Many counts were recorded for this clonotype. The rearrangement uses TRBV3-1 and TRBJ2-5; no firm D call. Germline lookup yields CDR1 LGHDT and CDR2 YNNKEL (reference sequence). The CDR3 contains 12 residues. Between the trimmed V and J ends, which lost 4 bases and 3 bases, there was a span of 6 bases. CDR3 nucleotide sequence: TGTGCCAGCAGCCCAAGGGAAGAGACCCAGTACTTC. The encoded protein is CASSPREETQYF.

This clonotype appeared a few times. J is TRBJ1-3 and V is TRBV9, with D possibly TRBD1 on 6 matching bases. V lost 5 bases and J 3 bases, leaving 18 bases between the germline ends. Germline V gene sequence: CDR1 SGDLS, CDR2 YYNGEE. This CDR3 is 16 amino acids long. The CDR3 loop reads CASSSKTGWVGNTIYF. Here the CDR3 DNA reads TGTGCCAGCAGTTCAAAAACAGGGTGGGTTGGAAACACCATATATTTT.

This clonotype was seen only a few times. The chain couples TRBV2 to TRBJ2-7; 8 nucleotides line up with TRBD1. The CDR3 is 16 residues long. The trim removed 0 bases at V and 2 bases at J, leaving 6 bases unmatched. Germline CDR1 is SNHLY and CDR2 is FYNNEI. The chain's CDR3 is CASSEAREQGAYEQYV. CDR3 coding DNA: TGTGCCAGCAGTGAAGCCCGGGAACAGGGGGCCTACGAGCAGTACGTC.

This clonotype was picked up many times. J is TRBJ1-3 and V is TRBV4-3, with D perhaps TRBD1 (5 bases). Deletions cut 6 bases from V and 3 bases from J, with 15 bases between. Germline V gene lookup returns CDR1 LGHNA and CDR2 YSLEER. The CDR3 is 15 residues long. The CDR3 DNA is TGCGCCAGCAGTCCAATGCCCGGGGGTGGAAACACCATATATTTT. It yields the protein CASSPMPGGGNTIYF.

CDR3 sequence reads: CASSLLQGRSSPLHF. The CDR3 bases are TGCGCCAGCAGCTTGCTACAGGGAAGGAGCTCACCCCTCCACTTT. The chain combines TRBV5-1 with TRBJ1-6; D perhaps matches TRBD1 (6 bases). V lost 1 base, J lost 10 bases, and 15 bases lay in between. Germline lookup yields CDR1 SGHRS and CDR2 YFSETQ. The CDR3 has 15 residues.

The chain is built from TRBV11-3 and TRBJ2-2; 8 positions match TRBD1. Unmatched junction bases numbered 4, after V lost 0 bases and J lost 4 bases. This CDR3 comprises 16 residues. Germline lookup yields CDR1 SGHNT and CDR2 YENEEA. The CDR3 sequence is CASSLEGTGFTGELFF. The CDR3 DNA sequence: TGTGCCAGCAGCTTAGAAGGGACAGGATTCACCGGGGAGCTGTTTTTT.

The gene calls are TRBV24-1 and TRBJ2-3; 12 nucleotides agree with TRBD2. Germline lookup yields CDR1 KGHDR and CDR2 SFDVKD. Trimming took 3 bases from V and 4 from J; bases not matched to a gene: 4. This CDR3 has 16 amino acids. This chain's CDR3 is CATSDARLAGADTQYF. CDR3 sequence (DNA): TGTGCCACCAGTGATGCCCGACTAGCGGGGGCAGATACGCAGTATTTT.

The chain employs TRBV9 and TRBJ2-1; 9 bases map to TRBD2. Looked up from germline, CDR1 is SGDLS and CDR2 is YYNGEE. The CDR3 runs 16 residues. V shed 4 bases and J 6 bases; nucleotides not matched to a gene: 11. The CDR3 DNA sequence: TGTGCCAGCAGCTCCCCCAGGAGCGGGGGGCCCAATGAGCAGTTCTTC. This translates into CASSSPRSGGPNEQFF.